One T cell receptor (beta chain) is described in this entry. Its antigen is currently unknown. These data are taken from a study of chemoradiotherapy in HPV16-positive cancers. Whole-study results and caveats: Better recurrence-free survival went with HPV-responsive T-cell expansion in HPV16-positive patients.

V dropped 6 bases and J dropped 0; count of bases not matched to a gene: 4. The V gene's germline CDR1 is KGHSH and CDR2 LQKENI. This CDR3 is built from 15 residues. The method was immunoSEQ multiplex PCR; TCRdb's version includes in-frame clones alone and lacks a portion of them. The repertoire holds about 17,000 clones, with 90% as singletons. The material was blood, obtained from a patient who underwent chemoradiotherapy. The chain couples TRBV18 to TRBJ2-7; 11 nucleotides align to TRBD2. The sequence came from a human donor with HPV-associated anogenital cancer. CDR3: CASSPSGGSSYEQYF. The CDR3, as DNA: TGTGCCAGCTCCCCTAGCGGGGGGAGCTCCTACGAGCAGTACTTC.